This T cell receptor beta chain was recovered during a study of cytomegalovirus exposure and HLA in healthy donors. Overall study context: As an earlier analysis found, 150 million to 200 million T cells yielded 100 million to 130 million unique TCR beta sequences. General observations from the study: Most subjects' HLA-A and HLA-B alleles were reportedly predicted from TCR beta sequences. In a later analysis, compared with equally common non-associated chains, HLA-associated beta chains were more expanded. An assumption of roughly uniform sequencing depth across donors underlay the presence/absence analyses.

This clone was recorded a few times. Its antigen is currently unknown. CDR1 and CDR2 from the germline V gene are MDHEN and SYDVKM. This CDR3 spans 15 amino acids. Losses at the gene ends were 1 base for V and 6 bases for J; bases not matched to a gene: 5. The PCR employed 60 Vbeta primers together with 13 Jbeta primers. Only in-frame clones appear in the TCRdb table, and some are missing; sequencing was by immunoSEQ multiplex PCR. The table records roughly 200,000 clones, 70% to 75% of them present only once. Sequences were obtained from PBMCs. This chain uses TRBV28 with TRBJ2-7; 11 bases are a match to TRBD2. The receptor comes from a male donor in good health and CMV-seronegative. CDR3 DNA: TGTGCCAGCAGTTTATTGACTAGCGGGGCAACCGAGCAGTACTTC. Encoded protein: CASSLLTSGATEQYF.